This T cell receptor (beta chain) was sequenced in a study of regulatory T cells in long-lasting Graves disease. General study findings and limits: Persistent disease showed a preference for TRBV28, TRBJ1-2 and TRBJ2-5. Persistent patients shared more public clonotypes (2,741) than newly diagnosed patients (966).

The CDR3 runs to 16 residues. Per germline, CDR1 MNHNS and CDR2 SASEGT. Deletions cut 8 bases from V and 0 bases from J, with 20 bases between. Indicated time point: persistent/refractory GD, antithyroid drugs over 5 years with positive TRAb. Extracted PBMC RNA gave rise to the TCR library. Combining iRepertoire HTBI primers with Arm-PCR of CDR3 regions, the authors built TCR beta libraries. From the multiplex PCR reads, TCRdb called clonotypes with MiXCR, one entry per CDR3 protein. The sample has some 440,000 distinct CDR3 sequences; around 21% are singletons. A word on this clonotype: The antigen remains undetermined.

The sequenced sample was peripheral blood mononuclear cells (PBMCs), obtained when the disease was refractory, from a patient treated with antithyroid drugs. The V and J genes are TRBV6-1 and TRBJ2-7; TRBD1 is a possible D gene (5 bases). The TCR originated in a female donor with Graves disease. The CDR3 protein is CASDSSLRTYSYEQYF. DNA of the CDR3: TGTGCCAGCGACTCGAGTTTGCGGACATACTCCTACGAGCAGTACTTC.